This T cell receptor (beta chain) came from a study of T cell repertoires in cytomegalovirus infection. Study context: Signatures in public TCR beta sequences pointed to both CMV infection and matching HLA type.

As concerns this clonotype: What it binds is unknown. At one end, the junction sequence differs from germline, possibly due to a read error.

TCRdb recomputed calls from the reads with MiXCR, one row per CDR3 protein. The sample lists fewer than 550,000 distinct CDR3 sequences, approximately 15% seen once, with roughly a quarter in the top ten. CDR3 length: 14 residues. Study outcomes and limitations: HLA-C-restricted, CMV-specific TCR beta clonotypes were dominant ex vivo. Adding up the frequency of public TCR beta families identified people who carried CMV plus the relevant HLA.

Sequenced: CD8+ T cells from PBMCs. The genes are TRBV12-3 or TRBV12-4 and TRBJ2-5, with TRBD2 identical over 7 bases. This TCR was sampled from a human donor in good health (CMV status not recorded). Some clones in this sample may be carry-over from other donors' samples. This CDR3 reads CASSFGGKQETPYF. CDR3 DNA sequence: TGTGCAAGCAGTTTCGGGGGGAAACAAGAGACCCCGTACTTC.